This T cell receptor beta chain was documented in a study of blood T cell repertoires in COVID-19. Study details: COVID-19 samples, acute and convalescent, were from the United States, Italy and Spain.

Clones were read by immunoSEQ multiplex PCR, and TCRdb kept only the in-frame ones, dropping some. The sample yields tens of thousands of clones, about 86% seen once. The CDR3 loop spans 13 amino acids. The germline gives CDR1 SGHTA, CDR2 FQGTGA. V dropped 4 bases and J dropped 7 bases, with 8 bases sitting between them. Sequencing was carried out using peripheral blood. The chain uses TRBV7-3 and TRBJ1-6; no reliable D call. This TCR was sampled from a woman aged 60-75 years with acute or convalescent COVID-19. CDR3 sequence reads: CASSSGWNSPLHF. CDR3 bases: TGTGCCAGCAGCTCGGGGTGGAATTCACCCCTCCACTTT. The whole variable domain, remainder taken from reference TRBV7-3 and TRBJ1-6, is GAGVSQTPSNKVTEKGKYVELRCDPISGHTALYWYRQSLGQGPEFLIYFQGTGAADDSGLPNDRFFAVRPEGSVSTLKIQRTERGDSAVYLCASSSGWNSPLHFGNGTRLTVT.